These 32 T cell receptor beta chains originate from one sample sequenced in a study of T cell repertoires in cytomegalovirus infection. One entry per CDR3 protein, called by TCRdb with MiXCR from the reads. The sample contains about 51,000 distinct CDR3 sequences, more than 15% of which appear only once. What these receptors recognize is not known. The specimen comprised CD8+ T cells from cultured PBMCs, sampled from culture after CMV antigen stimulation. All receptors come from a human donor in good health (CMV status not recorded). Some clones in this sample may be carry-over from other donors' samples.

This chain uses TRBV6-4 with TRBJ2-4; 8 bases agree with TRBD2. In germline, CDR1 is MRHNA, CDR2 SNTAGT. The CDR3 length is 15 residues. V was clipped by 2 bases and J by 6 bases; unmatched bases: 6. For the CDR3, the DNA is TGTGCCAGCAGTGACGGGACTAGAAGACTAAACATTCAGTACTTC. This codes for CASSDGTRRLNIQYF.

This chain's CDR3 is CASSLARWRGTEAFF. In DNA form, the CDR3 reads TGTGCCAGCAGCTTAGCGAGGTGGAGGGGCACTGAAGCTTTCTTT. V is TRBV7-2 and J is TRBJ1-1; maybe TRBD1 (5 bases). The germline V gene has CDR1 SGHTA and CDR2 FQGNSA. Trimming took 0 bases from V and 4 from J, leaving 12 bases between them. CDR3 length: 15 residues. The whole variable domain, remainder taken from reference TRBV7-2 and TRBJ1-1, is GAGVSQSPSNKVTEKGKDVELRCDPISGHTALYWYRQSLGQGLEFLIYFQGNSAPDKSGLPSDRFSAERTGGSVSTLTIQRTQQEDSAVYLCASSLARWRGTEAFFGQGTRLTVV.

This chain connects TRBV7-2 to TRBJ2-7, with TRBD2 identical over 8 bases. Germline V gene lookup returns CDR1 SGHTA and CDR2 FQGNSA. V shed 5 bases, J shed 0 bases, and the junction held 6 bases outside the gene matches. The CDR3 contains 15 residues. CDR3 protein: CASSVSAGGSYEQYF. The CDR3 nucleotides read TGTGCCAGCAGCGTATCGGCGGGGGGCTCCTACGAGCAGTACTTC. Full variable domain (rest looked up from reference TRBV7-2 and TRBJ2-7): GAGVSQSPSNKVTEKGKDVELRCDPISGHTALYWYRQSLGQGLEFLIYFQGNSAPDKSGLPSDRFSAERTGGSVSTLTIQRTQQEDSAVYLCASSVSAGGSYEQYFGPGTRLTVT.

This clonotype has only a few counts. The chain has TRBV19 and TRBJ2-1; possibly TRBD2 for D (6 bases). The CDR3 runs to 14 residues. Trimming stripped 3 bases from V and 6 bases from J, with 12 bases between. The V gene's germline CDR1 is LNHDA and CDR2 SQIVND (reference sequence). CDR3 in DNA: TGTGCCAGTAGTATGGGGGGAGGTACCAATGAGCAGTTCTTC. Protein: CASSMGGGTNEQFF.

The rearrangement uses TRBV18 and TRBJ2-5; 8 bases align to TRBD1. The CDR3 length is 16 residues. J was trimmed by 5 bases and V by 0 bases; bases with no gene match: 8. The V gene's germline CDR1 is KGHSH and CDR2 LQKENI. The CDR3, as DNA: TGTGCCAGCTCACCACCGGACAGGGCAATTCTCGAGACCCAGTACTTC. This codes for CASSPPDRAILETQYF.

This clonotype was detected a few times. V gene TRBV7-9 combines with J gene TRBJ2-1; a weak D match, TRBD1 (5 bases). The CDR3 length is 13 residues. Germline-derived CDR1 and CDR2 are SEHNR and FQNEAQ (reference sequence). V lost 5 bases, J lost 5 bases, and 10 bases lay in between. CDR3 protein: CASSPLGDNEQFF. For the CDR3, the DNA is TGTGCCAGCAGCCCCTTAGGGGACAATGAGCAGTTCTTC.

The table lists this clonotype with a few counts. The chain joins TRBV7-9 to TRBJ2-7, with D maybe TRBD2 (6 bases). Looked up from germline, CDR1 is SEHNR and CDR2 is FQNEAQ (reference sequence). The V and J ends lost 6 bases and 7 bases respectively, with 16 bases between them. The CDR3 length is 13 residues. CDR3 amino acids: CASSPGGAWEQYF. DNA of the CDR3: TGTGCCAGCAGTCCGGGCGGGGCTTGGGAGCAGTACTTC.

This clonotype turned up a few times. This chain connects TRBV28 to TRBJ2-7; D remains ambiguous. V lost 3 bases, J lost 2 bases, and 5 bases lay in between. The CDR3 is 12 amino acids. Germline CDR1 reads MDHEN; CDR2 reads SYDVKM. The CDR3 bases are TGTGCCAGCAGTTTGAGCCCCTACGAGCAGTACTTC. Its translation is CASSLSPYEQYF.

This clonotype was counted only a few times. This chain uses TRBV7-8 with TRBJ2-1; 7 nucleotides line up with TRBD2. J was trimmed by 3 bases and V by 4 bases; bases with no gene match: 9. The length of the CDR3 is 16 residues. Germline CDR1 is SGHVS and CDR2 is FQNEAQ. The CDR3, as DNA: TGTGCCAGCAGCTCGGGACTAACCACACTCTACAATGAGCAGTTCTTC. Residues: CASSSGLTTLYNEQFF.

The CDR3 sequence: CASSLTGLAGAYEQYF. In DNA form, the CDR3 reads TGTGCCAGCAGCTTAACCGGACTAGCGGGAGCCTACGAGCAGTACTTC. The chain is built from TRBV7-6 and TRBJ2-7; the match to TRBD2 covers 13 bases. J was trimmed by 2 bases and V by 2 bases; bases with no gene match: 3. Germline CDR1 reads SGHVS; CDR2 reads FNYEAQ. This CDR3 comprises 16 residues.

This clonotype appeared a few times. This chain links TRBV15 with TRBJ2-2, with 11 bases aligning to TRBD1. Per the germline V gene, CDR1 is LNHNV and CDR2 is YYDKDF (reference sequence). This CDR3 has 21 residues. V trimming: 3 bases; J trimming: 4 bases; junction bases outside the gene matches: 19. The CDR3 reads CATSRPSGGQGDFFSTGELFF. CDR3 DNA: TGTGCCACCAGCAGGCCCTCTGGGGGACAGGGGGACTTTTTTTCCACCGGGGAGCTGTTTTTT.

The chain couples TRBV7-9 to TRBJ1-1; D gene uncertain. From germline, CDR1 is SEHNR and CDR2 FQNEAQ (reference sequence). This CDR3 comprises 16 residues. Trimming removed 5 bases at V and 1 base at J, with 17 bases between. This chain's CDR3 is CASSPWLRVPNTEAFF. The CDR3 DNA sequence: TGTGCCAGCAGCCCTTGGCTGAGGGTCCCGAACACTGAAGCTTTCTTT.

This clonotype occurred many times. The V call is TRBV19, the J call TRBJ2-1; 8 bases align to TRBD2. CDR1 is LNHDA and CDR2 is SQIVND in the germline V gene (reference sequence). The CDR3 loop spans 16 amino acids. Losses at the gene ends were 5 bases for V and 8 bases for J; bases not matched to a gene: 14. The DNA of the CDR3 is TGTGCCAGTAGTGCCGGGGGGGAGAGGGGGTGGTATGAGCAGTTCTTC. Translation gives CASSAGGERGWYEQFF.

V and J are TRBV15 and TRBJ2-7; 12 nucleotides agree with TRBD1. Germline-derived CDR1 and CDR2 are LNHNV and YYDKDF (reference sequence). V lost 5 bases to trimming and J lost 2 bases; unmatched junction nucleotides: 4. The CDR3 consists of 15 residues. CDR3 bases: TGTGCCACCAGCGGGGGGACAGGGGGCACCTACGAGCAGTACTTC. Protein: CATSGGTGGTYEQYF.

This clonotype was counted at least ten times. The J gene is TRBJ2-1, the V gene TRBV6-1, with TRBD2 matching 9 bases. This CDR3 region has 15 residues. V was pared by 7 bases and J by 0 bases, with 4 bases of the junction left unmatched. Germline V gene lookup returns CDR1 MNHNS and CDR2 SASEGT. The CDR3 DNA reads as TGTGCCAGCATAGCAGCGGGAGGCTCCTACAATGAGCAGTTCTTC. It specifies CASIAAGGSYNEQFF.

This clonotype was counted between two and nine times. This chain connects TRBV7-2 to TRBJ1-5; possibly TRBD1 for D (5 bases). The CDR3 loop spans 15 amino acids. CDR1 and CDR2 from the germline V gene are SGHTA and FQGNSA. V was pared by 5 bases and J by 3 bases, with 14 bases between. The CDR3 here is CASSPRGRDNQPQHF. The CDR3 nucleotides are TGTGCCAGCAGCCCCCGGGGGAGGGACAATCAGCCCCAGCATTTT.

This clonotype was seen a few times. V is TRBV7-9 and J is TRBJ2-7; weak D call: TRBD2 (6 bases). V was cut by 8 bases and J by 2 bases, with 13 bases left in between. This CDR3 has 13 residues. From germline, CDR1 is SEHNR and CDR2 FQNEAQ (reference sequence). This chain's CDR3 is CASVEGSTYEQYF. The CDR3 region has the DNA TGTGCCAGCGTGGAGGGGTCAACCTACGAGCAGTACTTC.

The chain uses TRBV15 and TRBJ2-1, with TRBD2 matching 8 bases. V lost 0 bases and J lost 9; bases outside the gene matches: 7. The CDR3 is made up of 15 amino acids. Per germline, CDR1 LNHNV and CDR2 YYDKDF (reference sequence). CDR3 nucleotide sequence: TGTGCCACCAGCAGAGATAGGCGGGGGGCGGGTGAGCAGTTCTTC. Its protein is CATSRDRRGAGEQFF.

This clonotype was seen only a few times. The rearrangement uses TRBV12-3 or TRBV12-4 and TRBJ1-2; weak D call: TRBD1 (6 bases). V was shortened by 1 base and J by 6 bases, with 9 bases between the two germline ends. This CDR3 comprises 13 residues. The CDR3 is CASSLGRGDGYTF. In DNA form, the CDR3 reads TGTGCCAGCAGTTTAGGCAGGGGAGATGGCTACACCTTC.

This clonotype has just a few counts. This chain links TRBV6-6 with TRBJ1-6; TRBD1 is a possible D gene (6 bases). The CDR3 runs 14 residues. Deletions cut 5 bases from V and 6 bases from J, with 11 bases between. Germline CDR1 MNHNY, CDR2 SVGAGI (reference sequence). CDR3 sequence reads: CASSTTGGNSPLHF. The CDR3 DNA is TGTGCCAGCAGTACGACAGGCGGTAATTCACCCCTCCACTTT.

V is TRBV6-2 or TRBV6-3 and J is TRBJ2-3, with TRBD2 identical over 10 bases. V shed 6 bases, J shed 2 bases, and the junction held 5 bases outside the gene matches. CDR3 length: 15 amino acids. Germline-derived CDR1 and CDR2 are MNHEY and SVGEGT. Here the CDR3 DNA reads TGTGCCAGCAGCCCTAGCGGGAGCTTCACAGATACGCAGTATTTT. This translates into CASSPSGSFTDTQYF.

This clonotype was found many times. The chain employs TRBV28 and TRBJ2-7; D is possibly TRBD2 (5 bases). The CDR3 totals 10 residues. V was shortened by 5 bases and J by 7 bases, with 6 bases between the two germline ends. Per the germline V gene, CDR1 is MDHEN and CDR2 is SYDVKM. The CDR3 sequence: CASSGGEQYF. The CDR3 nucleotides are TGTGCCAGCAGTGGCGGGGAGCAGTACTTC.

This clonotype occurred a few times. The gene calls are TRBV6-5 and TRBJ1-3; TRBD1 is a possible D gene (6 bases). Trimming stripped 0 bases from V and 3 bases from J, with 12 bases between. Germline CDR1 and CDR2: MNHEY and SVGAGI. CDR3 size: 16 residues. CDR3 in DNA: TGTGCCAGCAGTTACTCGATAGGGGGGCTTGGAAACACCATATATTTT. Its translation is CASSYSIGGLGNTIYF.

The V gene is TRBV7-8, the J gene TRBJ2-1; perhaps TRBD1 as D (5 bases). Germline CDR1 is SGHVS and CDR2 is FQNEAQ. Trimming cost V 7 bases and J 12 bases, with 13 bases left between them. The CDR3 consists of 11 residues. CDR3 amino acids: CASNRAGRQFF. The CDR3 DNA reads TGTGCCAGCAACCGGGCAGGGCGGCAGTTCTTC.

The chain carries TRBV11-1 and TRBJ1-1, with D tentatively TRBD1 (5 bases). Germline lookup yields CDR1 SGHAT and CDR2 FQDESV (reference sequence). Deletions cut 6 bases from V and 7 bases from J, with 12 bases between. The CDR3 extends over 12 amino acids. The chain's CDR3 is CASSGGRIEAFF. DNA for the CDR3: TGTGCCAGCAGTGGGGGAAGGATTGAAGCTTTCTTT. The full variable domain, with the rest looked up from reference TRBV11-1 and TRBJ1-1, is EAEVAQSPRYKITEKSQAVAFWCDPISGHATLYWYRQILGQGPELLVQFQDESVVDDSQLPKDRFSAERLKGVDSTLKIQPAELGDSAMYLCASSGGRIEAFFGQGTRLTVV.

The chain joins TRBV9 to TRBJ2-7; D may match TRBD1 or TRBD2 (5 bases each). Trimming took off 0 bases at V and 6 bases at J, with 10 bases between the two ends. The CDR3 contains 13 residues. The V gene's germline CDR1 is SGDLS and CDR2 YYNGEE. This chain's CDR3 is CASSVGGRGEQYF. DNA of the CDR3: TGTGCCAGCAGCGTAGGGGGACGCGGCGAGCAGTACTTC.

This clonotype was picked up a small number of times. The genes are TRBV2 and TRBJ2-1; TRBD2 matches at 8 bases. Unmatched junction bases numbered 10, after V lost 4 bases and J lost 5 bases. CDR3 length: 16 residues. Germline-derived CDR1 and CDR2 are SNHLY and FYNNEI. Here the CDR3 DNA reads TGTGCCAGCAGTGGGGGACGAAGCGGGGGCGACAATGAGCAGTTCTTC. It yields the protein CASSGGRSGGDNEQFF.

This chain uses TRBV4-2 with TRBJ1-1; the D gene is possibly TRBD1 (5 bases). The V end was cut by 3 bases, the J end by 4 bases, with 12 bases between. The germline CDR1 and CDR2 sequences are LGHNA and YNFKEQ. This CDR3 is 14 amino acids long. The CDR3 DNA is TGTGCCAGCAGCCATGTAGGGGAGTCCACTGAAGCTTTCTTT. This gives the protein CASSHVGESTEAFF.

This clonotype has more than one count but fewer than ten. The CDR3: CASSRLQGTTREQYF. In DNA, the CDR3 is TGTGCCAGCAGCCGATTACAGGGCACCACTCGCGAGCAGTACTTC. The chain is built from TRBV7-2 and TRBJ2-7; perhaps TRBD1 as D (6 bases). Between the trimmed V and J ends, which lost 5 bases and 6 bases, there was a span of 20 bases. CDR1 and CDR2 (germline): SGHTA, FQGNSA. The CDR3 extends over 15 amino acids.

This clonotype has just a few counts. The rearrangement links TRBV20-1 to TRBJ2-3; tentative D call: TRBD2 (6 bases). CDR1 and CDR2 (germline): DFQATT, SNEGSKA (reference sequence). V was cut by 0 bases and J by 2 bases, with 21 bases left in between. CDR3 length equals 18 residues. The CDR3 nucleotides read TGCAGTGCTAGAGACCCTAGCGTTGAATTTGGACCCACAGATACGCAGTATTTT. As protein: CSARDPSVEFGPTDTQYF.

This clonotype was observed a few times. The chain carries TRBV10-3 and TRBJ1-5, with D maybe TRBD1 (6 bases). The V and J ends lost 2 bases and 0 bases respectively, with 8 bases between them. CDR1 ENHRY and CDR2 SYGVKD come from the germline V gene. This CDR3 comprises 15 residues. The CDR3 loop reads CAISETGTSNQPQHF. CDR3 bases: TGTGCCATCAGTGAGACAGGGACTAGCAATCAGCCCCAGCATTTT.

The V gene is TRBV6-2 or TRBV6-3, the J gene TRBJ1-5, with a possible D match to TRBD1 (6 bases). CDR1 is MNHEY, CDR2 SVGEGT, per germline. This CDR3 comprises 19 residues. Trimming left V 0 bases short and J 3 bases short, with 21 bases between. The CDR3 loop is CASSYSTMVAGVSNQPQHF. The CDR3 nucleotides are TGTGCCAGCAGTTACTCGACAATGGTCGCAGGGGTTTCCAATCAGCCCCAGCATTTT.